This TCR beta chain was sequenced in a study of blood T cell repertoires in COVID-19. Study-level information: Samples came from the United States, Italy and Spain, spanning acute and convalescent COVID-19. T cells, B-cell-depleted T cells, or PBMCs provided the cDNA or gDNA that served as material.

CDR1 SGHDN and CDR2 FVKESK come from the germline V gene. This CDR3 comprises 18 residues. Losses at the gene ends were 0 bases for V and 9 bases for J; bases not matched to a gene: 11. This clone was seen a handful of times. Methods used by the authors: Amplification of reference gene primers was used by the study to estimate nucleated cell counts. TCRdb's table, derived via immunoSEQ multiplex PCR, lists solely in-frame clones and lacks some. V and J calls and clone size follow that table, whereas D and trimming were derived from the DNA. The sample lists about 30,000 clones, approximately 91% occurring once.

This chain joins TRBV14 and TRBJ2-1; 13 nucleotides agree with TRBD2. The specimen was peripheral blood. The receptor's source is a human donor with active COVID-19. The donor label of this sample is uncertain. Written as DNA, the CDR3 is TGTGCCAGCAGCCAAGACCGATGGACTAGCGGGAGCCCTGGTGAGCAGTTCTTC. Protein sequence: CASSQDRWTSGSPGEQFF.